This T cell receptor (beta chain) is drawn from a study of blood T cell repertoires in COVID-19. Study at large: Sites in the United States, Italy and Spain provided acute and convalescent COVID-19 samples. Sources were T cells, B-cell-depleted T cells, or PBMCs; the material itself was cDNA or gDNA.

The CDR3 loop spans 15 amino acids. CDR1 MNHEY and CDR2 SVGEGT come from the germline V gene. V shed 5 bases, J shed 2 bases, and the junction held 5 bases outside the gene matches. In the study's own analysis: Amplified reference gene primers provided the basis for estimating nucleated cell counts. Profiled with immunoSEQ multiplex PCR; TCRdb holds only in-frame clones, not every one. The V and J calls and the clone size are those of that table, but D and trimming were determined from the DNA. The sample lists over 90,000 clones; more than 85% were seen once. The specimen sequenced was peripheral blood. This sequence was found in a man between 45 and 60 years old with active or convalescent COVID-19. The chain is built from TRBV6-2 or TRBV6-3 and TRBJ1-5; 8 nucleotides match TRBD1. Here the CDR3 reads CASSTPGQGNQPQHF. The CDR3, as DNA: TGTGCCAGCAGTACCCCGGGACAGGGCAATCAGCCCCAGCATTTT.